The 16 T cell receptor beta chains given below trace back to one sample, sequenced in a study of blood T cell repertoires in COVID-19. Sequenced by immunoSEQ multiplex PCR; TCRdb stores in-frame clones only, minus some. The sample yields about 30,000 clones, more than 65% seen once. The sample taken for sequencing was peripheral blood. These receptors came from a human donor in a cohort sampled during active COVID-19.

The chain employs TRBV10-2 and TRBJ2-7, with 7 bases that match TRBD2. The CDR3 loop spans 16 amino acids. V was clipped by 0 bases and J by 2 bases; unmatched bases: 7. Germline CDR1 is WSHSY and CDR2 is SAAADI. CDR3 coding DNA: TGCGCCAGCAGTGAGTCGATGCGGGCGGGAGCCTACGAGCAGTACTTC. It encodes CASSESMRAGAYEQYF.

This chain links TRBV6-5 with TRBJ2-1; D call uncertain. This CDR3 spans 14 amino acids. CDR1 and CDR2 from the germline V gene are MNHEY and SVGAGI. Trimming shortened V by 4 bases and J by 5 bases, and 12 bases separated the two germline ends. In DNA form, the CDR3 reads TGTGCCAGCAGTTCGGCCGGCCAGGACAATGAGCAGTTCTTC. This encodes CASSSAGQDNEQFF.

There are a few counts of this clone. This rearrangement joins TRBV14 to TRBJ2-1; the D gene is possibly TRBD2 (5 bases). CDR3 length: 14 residues. V was cut by 4 bases and J by 2 bases, with 9 bases left in between. Germline CDR1 is SGHDN and CDR2 is FVKESK. The CDR3 coding sequence is TGTGCCAGCAGCCGTAGAGGGACCTACAATGAGCAGTTCTTC. It encodes CASSRRGTYNEQFF. Full variable domain (outside the CDR3, taken from reference TRBV14 and TRBJ2-1): EAGVTQFPSHSVIEKGQTVTLRCDPISGHDNLYWYRRVMGKEIKFLLHFVKESKQDESGMPNNRFLAERTGGTYSTLKVQPAELEDSGVYFCASSRRGTYNEQFFGPGTRLTVL.

This clone is a singleton in its sample. This chain connects TRBV19 to TRBJ1-5, with unresolved D. This CDR3 comprises 15 residues. Germline V gives CDR1 LNHDA, CDR2 SQIVND (reference sequence). V lost 6 bases and J 0 bases, leaving 12 bases between the germline ends. CDR3 sequence (DNA): TGTGCCAGTAGCCGAGTACTTTATAGCAATCAGCCCCAGCATTTT. It translates to CASSRVLYSNQPQHF.

The genes are TRBV30 and TRBJ1-1; D not certain. Trimming left V 4 bases short and J 7 bases short, with 16 bases between. Germline values: CDR1 GTSNPN, CDR2 SVGIG (reference sequence). This CDR3 has 13 amino acids. CDR3 in DNA: TGTGCCTGGAAGGAGGGAAACTGGAATGAAGCTTTCTTT. Amino acid sequence: CAWKEGNWNEAFF.

V usage is TRBV29-1 and J usage is TRBJ2-3; weak D call: TRBD1 (5 bases). V was pared by 5 bases and J by 5 bases, with 8 bases between. Per germline, CDR1 SQVTM and CDR2 ANQGSEA. The CDR3 runs 11 residues. The CDR3 nucleotides are TGCAGCGTTAGACAGCTAGATACGCAGTATTTT. Amino acid sequence: CSVRQLDTQYF.

The chain links TRBV4-2 to TRBJ1-1; D unclear. V dropped 1 base and J dropped 6 bases, with 6 bases sitting between them. Germline assignment: CDR1 LGHNA and CDR2 YNFKEQ. The CDR3 has 12 amino acids. The CDR3 loop reads CASSQVQAEAFF. The CDR3, as DNA: TGTGCCAGCAGCCAAGTGCAGGCTGAAGCTTTCTTT.

The rearrangement links TRBV6-2 or TRBV6-3 to TRBJ2-1, with 12 positions matching TRBD1. J gave up 7 bases and V 5 bases, and 12 bases lay outside the gene matches. This CDR3 is built from 17 residues. From germline, CDR1 is MNHEY and CDR2 SVGEGT. In DNA, the CDR3 is TGTGCCAGCAGTCCCGGTTTCGGGACAGGGGGCAGGAATGAGCAGTTCTTC. Its translation is CASSPGFGTGGRNEQFF.

The gene calls are TRBV21-1 and TRBJ1-5; no check of the table's D call, TRBD1, against the DNA was made. TRBV21-1 represents a pseudogene. CDR3 length: 12 amino acids. The CDR3 spells CASIQGNQPQHF. CDR3 DNA: TGTGCCAGCATCCAGGGGAATCAGCCCCAGCATTTT.

Only one count was recorded for this clone. The J gene is TRBJ1-2, the V gene TRBV18; 7 bases are a match to TRBD1. The V segment lost 6 bases and the J segment 4 bases; nucleotides outside the gene matches: 5. Germline CDR1 reads KGHSH; CDR2 reads LQKENI. The CDR3 covers 13 residues. The CDR3 DNA reads as TGTGCCAGCTCGAGGGACAGCCTCTATGGCTACACCTTC. Amino acids: CASSRDSLYGYTF.

V usage is TRBV5-6 and J usage is TRBJ2-3; no clear D gene. Germline CDR1 reads SGHDT; CDR2 reads YYEEEE. V lost 5 bases and J lost 2, with 15 bases in between. The CDR3 contains 15 residues. The CDR3 spells CASSPQWRFTDTQYF. The CDR3, as DNA: TGTGCCAGCAGTCCCCAATGGCGGTTCACAGATACGCAGTATTTT.

V gene TRBV5-1 combines with J gene TRBJ2-5; D uncertain. Germline V CDR1 and CDR2: SGHRS, YFSETQ. The CDR3 contains 14 residues. Trimming cost V 0 bases and J 1 base, with 7 bases left between them. CDR3 sequence (DNA): TGCGCCAGCAGCTTGGCCGCCAGCCAAGAGACCCAGTACTTC. This codes for CASSLAASQETQYF.

V is TRBV29-1 and J is TRBJ2-7, with 13 bases identical to TRBD2. CDR3 size: 15 residues. J was trimmed by 2 bases and V by 4 bases; bases with no gene match: 5. The germline CDR1 and CDR2 sequences are SQVTM and ANQGSEA. Here the CDR3 DNA reads TGCAGCGTTGGACTAGCGGGGGGTTCTACCTACGAGCAGTACTTC. The encoded protein is CSVGLAGGSTYEQYF.

The chain uses TRBV6-5 and TRBJ2-6, with D possibly being TRBD2 (6 bases). This CDR3 has 15 amino acids. In germline, CDR1 is MNHEY, CDR2 SVGAGI. V lost 6 bases and J lost 1, with 10 bases in between. CDR3 sequence reads: CASSLGGSGANVLTF. The DNA of the CDR3 is TGTGCCAGCAGCCTTGGGGGGTCTGGGGCCAACGTCCTGACTTTC.

The V gene is TRBV28, the J gene TRBJ2-4; D call uncertain. The V and J ends lost 4 bases and 0 bases respectively, with 10 bases between them. The CDR3 has 15 amino acids. Germline V gives CDR1 MDHEN, CDR2 SYDVKM. CDR3 in amino acids: CASSSGKLAKNIQYF. Here the CDR3 DNA reads TGTGCCAGCAGTTCAGGCAAGCTAGCCAAAAACATTCAGTACTTC.

V gene TRBV5-3 combines with J gene TRBJ2-7; the D is unclear. TRBV5-3 qualifies as an ORF whose function is uncertain. V was clipped by 4 bases and J by 5 bases, with 10 bases between them. The CDR3 spans 12 residues. CDR3 protein: CARSPTRDEQYF. CDR3 bases: TGTGCCAGAAGCCCGACCCGGGACGAGCAGTACTTC.